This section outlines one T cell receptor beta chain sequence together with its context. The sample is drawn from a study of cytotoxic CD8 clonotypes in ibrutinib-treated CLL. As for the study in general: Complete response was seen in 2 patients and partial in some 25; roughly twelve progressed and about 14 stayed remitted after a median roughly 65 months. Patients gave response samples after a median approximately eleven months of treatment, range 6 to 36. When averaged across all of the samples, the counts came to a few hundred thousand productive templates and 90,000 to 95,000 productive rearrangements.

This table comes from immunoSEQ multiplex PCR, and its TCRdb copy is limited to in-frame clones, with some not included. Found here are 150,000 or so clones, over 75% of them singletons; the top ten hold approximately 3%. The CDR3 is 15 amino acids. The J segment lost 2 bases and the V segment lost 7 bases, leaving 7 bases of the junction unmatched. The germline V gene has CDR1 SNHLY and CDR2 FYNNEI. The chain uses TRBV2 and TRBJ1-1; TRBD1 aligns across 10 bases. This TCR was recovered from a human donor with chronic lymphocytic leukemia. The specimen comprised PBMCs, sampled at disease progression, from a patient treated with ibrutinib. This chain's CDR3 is CASTPRQGANTEAFF. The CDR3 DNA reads TGTGCCAGCACCCCTCGACAGGGGGCAAACACTGAAGCTTTCTTT. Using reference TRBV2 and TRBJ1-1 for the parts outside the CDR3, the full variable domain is EPEVTQTPSHQVTQMGQEVILRCVPISNHLYFYWYRQILGQKVEFLVSFYNNEISEKSEIFDDQFSVERPDGSNFTLKIRSTKLEDSAMYFCASTPRQGANTEAFFGQGTRLTVV.